Following are 21 T cell receptor beta chains from one sample sequenced in a study of STAT5B mutations in CD4+ large granular lymphocyte leukemia. Sequenced by immunoSEQ multiplex PCR; TCRdb stores in-frame clones only, minus some. The data show about 40,000 clones, approximately 84% seen once. The sequenced material came from CD4+ T cells from blood buffy coats. Receptor source: a human donor in good health.

The chain employs TRBV30 and TRBJ2-1, with D unclear. V was cut by 4 bases and J by 2 bases, with 12 bases left in between. Germline V gene sequence: CDR1 GTSNPN, CDR2 SVGIG (reference sequence). The CDR3 is 14 residues long. CDR3 sequence (DNA): TGTGCCTGGACTGCTAAAGACGCCTACAATGAGCAGTTCTTC. This gives the protein CAWTAKDAYNEQFF.

The V gene is TRBV7-6, the J gene TRBJ2-1; tentative D call: TRBD2 (5 bases). Trimming stripped 0 bases from V and 9 bases from J, with 9 bases between. Germline lookup yields CDR1 SGHVS and CDR2 FNYEAQ. The length of the CDR3 is 13 residues. The CDR3 DNA reads TGTGCCAGCAGCTTAGCGGGAGAGCTTGAGCAGTTCTTC. This sequence encodes CASSLAGELEQFF.

This chain uses TRBV4-2 with TRBJ2-1; 10 nucleotides line up with TRBD2. The CDR3 extends over 17 amino acids. V shed 0 bases, J shed 2 bases, and the junction held 4 bases outside the gene matches. Per germline, CDR1 LGHNA and CDR2 YNFKEQ. The CDR3 reads CASSQDPSGGAYNEQFF. The CDR3 DNA reads TGTGCCAGCAGCCAAGATCCAAGCGGGGGGGCCTACAATGAGCAGTTCTTC.

The gene calls are TRBV9 and TRBJ1-3; TRBD1 matches at 9 bases. The CDR3 runs to 16 residues. Germline V gene data show CDR1 as SGDLS and CDR2 as YYNGEE. Trimming at V came to 2 bases and at J to 2 bases, leaving 5 bases not matched to a gene. The DNA of the CDR3 is TGTGCCAGCAGCGTTACACAGGGGGCGCCTGGAAACACCATATATTTT. Amino acids: CASSVTQGAPGNTIYF.

The chain uses TRBV7-2 and TRBJ2-6, with 9 bases lining up with TRBD1. CDR3 length: 18 residues. V trimming: 4 bases; J trimming: 3 bases; junction bases outside the gene matches: 10. Germline V gene lookup returns CDR1 SGHTA and CDR2 FQGNSA. CDR3 sequence reads: CASSSGTGSSLGANVLTF. Written as DNA, the CDR3 is TGTGCCAGCAGCTCCGGGACAGGGAGTTCTCTTGGGGCCAACGTCCTGACTTTC. Looking up the rest from reference TRBV7-2 and TRBJ2-6 gives the full variable domain: GAGVSQSPSNKVTEKGKDVELRCDPISGHTALYWYRQSLGQGLEFLIYFQGNSAPDKSGLPSDRFSAERTGGSVSTLTIQRTQQEDSAVYLCASSSGTGSSLGANVLTFGAGSRLTVL.

V is TRBV5-1 and J is TRBJ1-1; unclear D gene. V lost 0 bases and J 4 bases, leaving 7 bases between the germline ends. The CDR3 extends over 13 amino acids. Germline V gives CDR1 SGHRS, CDR2 YFSETQ. This chain's CDR3 is CASSLAASTEAFF. The CDR3 DNA is TGCGCCAGCAGCTTGGCCGCAAGCACTGAAGCTTTCTTT.

This rearrangement joins TRBV5-4 to TRBJ2-5; D possibly corresponds to TRBD1 (6 bases). The CDR3 loop spans 14 amino acids. V lost 2 bases, J lost 3 bases, and 11 bases lay in between. Germline lookup yields CDR1 SGHNT and CDR2 YYREEE (reference sequence). CDR3 amino acids: CASSFKDSKETQYF. CDR3 DNA: TGTGCCAGCAGCTTTAAGGACAGTAAAGAGACCCAGTACTTC.

This chain links TRBV28 with TRBJ1-2; D is possibly TRBD1 (5 bases). CDR3 length: 16 residues. Germline-derived CDR1 and CDR2 are MDHEN and SYDVKM. Trimming shortened V by 4 bases and J by 1 base, and 16 bases separated the two germline ends. DNA of the CDR3: TGTGCCAGCAGTTCCTGGGGCAGGCCAGGTAACTATGGCTACACCTTC. It specifies CASSSWGRPGNYGYTF.

The chain has TRBV6-6 and TRBJ1-5, with D unresolved. CDR3 length: 14 amino acids. V lost 5 bases and J 3 bases, leaving 11 bases between the germline ends. Germline values: CDR1 MNHNY, CDR2 SVGAGI (reference sequence). CDR3 nucleotide sequence: TGTGCCAGCAGTCCCCGCGGATACAATCAGCCCCAGCATTTT. This codes for CASSPRGYNQPQHF.

The rearrangement joins TRBV4-1 to TRBJ1-2; 8 nucleotides match TRBD1. Germline CDR1 MGHRA, CDR2 YSYEKL. Trimming took 5 bases from V and 6 from J; bases not matched to a gene: 14. The CDR3 totals 16 residues. For the CDR3, the DNA is TGCGCCAGCAGCTCCCGGGGCAGGGGGCAAGGGGATGGCTACACCTTC. Amino acid sequence: CASSSRGRGQGDGYTF.

This clone showed up just a few times. V gene TRBV10-3 combines with J gene TRBJ1-2, with D unclear. V shed 2 bases and J shed 2 bases, with 6 bases lying between them. Germline CDR1 ENHRY, CDR2 SYGVKD. The CDR3 totals 13 residues. CDR3 coding DNA: TGTGCCATCAGTGAGGGCAGCAACTATGGCTACACCTTC. Its translation is CAISEGSNYGYTF.

The chain joins TRBV7-2 to TRBJ1-1, with TRBD1 as a possible D gene (6 bases). V lost 5 bases and J 7 bases, leaving 14 bases between the germline ends. This CDR3 has 13 residues. The germline V gene has CDR1 SGHTA and CDR2 FQGNSA. CDR3 DNA sequence: TGTGCCAGCAGCATGGCAGGGGTAGTTGAAGCTTTCTTT. Encoded protein: CASSMAGVVEAFF.

The chain joins TRBV7-8 to TRBJ2-3; D is unclear. CDR1 and CDR2 from the germline V gene are SGHVS and FQNEAQ. The CDR3 sequence is 14 residues long. The V end lost 5 bases, the J end lost 8 bases, and 17 bases lay between the germline ends. The CDR3 region has the DNA TGTGCCAGCAGCCCCGAAGGCATTAGAGGTACGCAGTATTTT. This sequence encodes CASSPEGIRGTQYF.

The rearrangement uses TRBV2 and TRBJ2-3; TRBD2 is a possible D gene (5 bases). Per germline, CDR1 SNHLY and CDR2 FYNNEI. V was pared by 8 bases and J by 0 bases, with 12 bases between. The CDR3 contains 14 residues. The CDR3 sequence: CASWEPASTDTQYF. As DNA, the CDR3 is TGTGCCAGCTGGGAGCCCGCTAGCACAGATACGCAGTATTTT. The full variable domain, completed using reference TRBV2 and TRBJ2-3, is EPEVTQTPSHQVTQMGQEVILRCVPISNHLYFYWYRQILGQKVEFLVSFYNNEISEKSEIFDDQFSVERPDGSNFTLKIRSTKLEDSAMYFCASWEPASTDTQYFGPGTRLTVL.

The gene calls are TRBV6-1 and TRBJ2-3, with TRBD2 matching over 7 bases. Germline CDR1 reads MNHNS; CDR2 reads SASEGT. V was pared by 1 base and J by 3 bases, with 10 bases of the junction left unmatched. The CDR3 contains 17 residues. The CDR3 sequence: CASSEVASGRGTDTQYF. The CDR3 region has the DNA TGTGCCAGCAGTGAAGTGGCTAGCGGTAGAGGTACAGATACGCAGTATTTT.

The J gene is TRBJ2-4, the V gene TRBV6-6; possibly TRBD2 for D (6 bases). The CDR3 has 15 residues. V lost 4 bases to trimming and J lost 6 bases, with 16 bases between them. Germline V lookup: CDR1 MNHNY, CDR2 SVGAGI (reference sequence). The CDR3 protein is CASSSPQEGGNIQYF. DNA of the CDR3: TGTGCCAGCAGTTCGCCCCAGGAGGGCGGAAACATTCAGTACTTC.

V is TRBV4-3 and J is TRBJ2-1, with D possibly TRBD1 on 6 matching bases. Germline loops: CDR1 LGHNA, CDR2 YSLEER. Trimming took 0 bases from V and 10 from J, leaving 10 bases between them. This CDR3 is built from 13 residues. CDR3 amino acids: CASSQDQDREQFF. As DNA, the CDR3 is TGCGCCAGCAGCCAAGATCAGGACAGAGAGCAGTTCTTC.

This clone was counted once. The CDR3 bases are TGCGCCAGCAGCCAAGCCACTGCAACTAATGAAAAACTGTTTTTT. It specifies CASSQATATNEKLFF. V and J are TRBV4-3 and TRBJ1-4, with D uncertain. The CDR3 runs to 15 residues. CDR1 LGHNA and CDR2 YSLEER come from the germline V gene. V lost 1 base, J lost 0 bases, and 6 bases lay in between.

The V call is TRBV14, the J call TRBJ2-1; TRBD1 agrees at 7 bases. There are 16 residues in the CDR3. The junction had 12 bases not matched to a gene; V was cut back by 4 bases and J by 6 bases. CDR1 and CDR2 (germline): SGHDN, FVKESK. CDR3 in amino acids: CASSLIGGEPGNEQFF. Here the CDR3 DNA reads TGTGCCAGCAGCCTGATAGGGGGCGAACCGGGCAATGAGCAGTTCTTC.

This clone was observed a single time. The gene calls are TRBV10-3 and TRBJ2-1; 16 positions match TRBD2. The V gene's germline CDR1 is ENHRY and CDR2 SYGVKD. V lost 0 bases and J lost 7; bases outside the gene matches: 12. This CDR3 comprises 20 residues. CDR3 DNA sequence: TGTGCCATCAGTGAGTCGGGACTAGCGGGGGGGCGCCCCTCTCGTAATGAGCAGTTCTTC. This codes for CAISESGLAGGRPSRNEQFF.

This rearrangement joins TRBV25-1 to TRBJ2-5, with 9 bases matching TRBD1. The end of the DNA is better explained by TRBJ2-7, so the J call may be wrong. This CDR3 spans 15 amino acids. Germline values: CDR1 MGHDK, CDR2 SYGVNS. Here the CDR3 reads CASRDPDRGAYEQYF. The CDR3 DNA follows: TGTGCCAGCAGGGACCCTGACAGGGGGGCCTACGAGCAGTACTTC.